The subject of this entry is one TCR beta chain. Germline assignment: CDR1 SGHRS and CDR2 YFSETQ. The J segment lost 2 bases and the V segment lost 4 bases, leaving 9 bases of the junction unmatched. The CDR3 is 15 residues long. The sample originates from a study of blood T cell repertoires in COVID-19. At the level of the study: COVID-19 samples from acute and convalescent phases originated in the United States, Italy and Spain. Sources were T cells, B-cell-depleted T cells, or PBMCs; the material itself was cDNA or gDNA.

Sequenced by immunoSEQ multiplex PCR; TCRdb stores in-frame clones only, minus some. The sample holds over 55,000 clones, almost 85% seen once. Sequenced material: peripheral blood. The rearrangement joins TRBV5-1 to TRBJ2-7, with 7 nucleotides matching TRBD1. The TCR was taken from a man aged 45-60 years with acute or convalescent COVID-19. The CDR3 reads CASSVAGTETYEQYF. The CDR3 DNA reads TGCGCCAGCAGCGTCGCCGGGACAGAGACCTACGAGCAGTACTTC.